This passage covers 25 T cell receptor beta chains from one sample sequenced in a study of T cell responses to AZD1222 COVID-19 vaccine. The repertoire was sequenced with immunoSEQ multiplex PCR; TCRdb's copy has only in-frame clones and lacks some. The sample lists around 120,000 clones; roughly 91% were seen once. Specimen: peripheral blood, collected on day 0 of AZD1222 vaccination. Source of these receptors: an adult in good health.

The V gene is TRBV4-1, the J gene TRBJ1-2; D remains unclear. The CDR3 extends over 15 amino acids. CDR1 and CDR2 (germline): MGHRA, YSYEKL. V lost 0 bases and J lost 2, with 10 bases in between. In DNA, the CDR3 is TGCGCCAGCAGCCAAGATCCGGACGGAAACTATGGCTACACCTTC. Translating it yields CASSQDPDGNYGYTF.

The rearrangement joins TRBV7-8 to TRBJ2-3; 7 nucleotides agree with TRBD2. The J segment lost 4 bases and the V segment lost 2 bases, leaving 9 bases of the junction unmatched. The CDR3 totals 16 residues. Germline V gives CDR1 SGHVS, CDR2 FQNEAQ. The CDR3 DNA follows: TGTGCCAGCAGCTTATTGCCCAGCGGGGCTTCAGATACGCAGTATTTT. This encodes CASSLLPSGASDTQYF. The variable domain in full, completed from reference TRBV7-8 and TRBJ2-3, reads GAGVSQSPRYKVAKRGQDVALRCDPISGHVSLFWYQQALGQGPEFLTYFQNEAQLDKSGLPSDRFFAERPEGSVSTLKIQRTQQEDSAVYLCASSLLPSGASDTQYFGPGTRLTVL.

Of note for this clone: A read error may account for a junction end that differs from germline. The chain couples TRBV6-5 to TRBJ2-7, with D unclear. Germline V gene lookup returns CDR1 MNHEY and CDR2 SVGAGI. CDR3 length: 15 residues. The CDR3 protein is CASSYSRAKGYKQYF. The DNA of the CDR3 is TGTGCCAGCAGTTACTCCCGGGCCAAAGGCTACAAGCAGTACTTC.

V and J are TRBV24-1 and TRBJ2-5; D uncertain. V gave up 4 bases and J gave up 1 base, with 3 bases separating them. Germline CDR1 and CDR2: KGHDR and SFDVKD. CDR3 length: 12 amino acids. The CDR3 here is CATSDSQETQYF. The CDR3 region has the DNA TGTGCCACCAGTGACAGCCAAGAGACCCAGTACTTC.

The rearrangement joins TRBV19 to TRBJ2-1; no clear D. The ends were cut back, 1 base at V and 0 bases at J, with 13 bases in the middle. Germline values: CDR1 LNHDA, CDR2 SQIVND (reference sequence). CDR3 length equals 17 residues. The CDR3 is CASSIVQPLSSYNEQFF. For the CDR3, the DNA is TGTGCCAGTAGTATAGTGCAACCCCTGAGCTCCTACAATGAGCAGTTCTTC.

The chain uses TRBV19 and TRBJ1-5, with 7 bases matching TRBD1. Trimming removed 3 bases from V and 0 bases from J; junction bases left unmatched: 8. This CDR3 contains 17 residues. From germline, CDR1 is LNHDA and CDR2 SQIVND (reference sequence). CDR3: CASSISQGGYSNQPQHF. CDR3 coding DNA: TGTGCCAGTAGTATTAGCCAGGGGGGATATAGCAATCAGCCCCAGCATTTT.

This clone was seen only a few times. J is TRBJ2-1 and V is TRBV4-1, with unresolved D. V dropped 0 bases and J dropped 7 bases, with 4 bases sitting between them. This CDR3 is 12 amino acids long. Germline V gene sequence: CDR1 MGHRA, CDR2 YSYEKL. The CDR3 is CASSQEVNEQFF. The CDR3 nucleotides are TGCGCCAGCAGCCAAGAAGTTAATGAGCAGTTCTTC.

This rearrangement joins TRBV27 to TRBJ2-7, with a weak D call TRBD1 (6 bases). The germline CDR1 and CDR2 sequences are MNHEY and SMNVEV (reference sequence). The CDR3 totals 13 residues. The V end was cut by 3 bases, the J end by 4 bases, with 10 bases between. Here the CDR3 DNA reads TGTGCCAGCAGTTTCAACAGGGATTACGAGCAGTACTTC. Protein sequence: CASSFNRDYEQYF.

In its sample, this clone was seen once. The rearrangement joins TRBV6-5 to TRBJ2-3; weak D call: TRBD1 (5 bases). Trimming removed 10 bases at V and 4 bases at J, with 15 bases between. The germline V gene has CDR1 MNHEY and CDR2 SVGAGI. The CDR3 runs 13 residues. The CDR3 DNA is TGTGCCACCAACAGGCAGGTCGCAGATACGCAGTATTTT. It encodes CATNRQVADTQYF.

This chain uses TRBV12-5 with TRBJ2-1; D not certain. Trimming left V 1 base short and J 2 bases short, with 6 bases between. Germline lookup yields CDR1 LGHNT and CDR2 FRNRAP. The CDR3 has 14 amino acids. CDR3 loop: CASGLGTTYNEQFF. In DNA form, the CDR3 reads TGTGCTAGTGGTTTGGGGACGACCTACAATGAGCAGTTCTTC. Complete variable domain (other parts from reference TRBV12-5 and TRBJ2-1): DARVTQTPRHKVTEMGQEVTMRCQPILGHNTVFWYRQTMMQGLELLAYFRNRAPLDDSGMPKDRFSAEMPDATLATLKIQPSEPRDSAVYFCASGLGTTYNEQFFGPGTRLTVL.

The rearrangement links TRBV4-1 to TRBJ2-1; 7 bases map to TRBD2. The CDR3 is made up of 16 amino acids. Germline CDR1 is MGHRA and CDR2 is YSYEKL. V dropped 3 bases and J dropped 6; count of bases not matched to a gene: 11. CDR3 amino acids: CASSQPAGNYGNEQFF. The CDR3 DNA reads TGCGCCAGCAGCCAGCCAGCGGGGAATTATGGCAATGAGCAGTTCTTC.

This sequence joins TRBV7-2 and TRBJ1-5; D might be TRBD1 (6 bases). Germline lookup yields CDR1 SGHTA and CDR2 FQGNSA. The CDR3 is 15 amino acids. V lost 5 bases to trimming and J lost 1 base, with 12 bases between them. The CDR3 sequence is CASSTQGQSNQPQHF. The DNA of the CDR3 is TGTGCCAGCAGCACACAGGGTCAGAGCAATCAGCCCCAGCATTTT.

This chain uses TRBV6-5 with TRBJ1-2, with a weak D call TRBD1 (5 bases). The CDR3 extends over 13 amino acids. CDR1 MNHEY and CDR2 SVGAGI come from the germline V gene. V gave up 1 base and J gave up 6 bases, with 9 bases separating them. This CDR3 reads CASSYLGENGYTF. The CDR3 DNA reads as TGTGCCAGCAGTTACTTAGGGGAGAATGGCTACACCTTC.

The chain is built from TRBV15 and TRBJ2-3, with 12 bases matching TRBD2. Germline trimming cut 0 bases from V and 6 bases from J; bases unmatched to any gene: 1. Germline assignment: CDR1 LNHNV and CDR2 YYDKDF (reference sequence). CDR3 size: 15 residues. The CDR3 region has the DNA TGTGCCACCAGCAGAGATGGGACTAGCGGGGATACGCAGTATTTT. Its translation is CATSRDGTSGDTQYF.

This clone was detected only once. The rearrangement links TRBV9 to TRBJ1-2; 11 bases align to TRBD1. Germline CDR1 is SGDLS and CDR2 is YYNGEE. CDR3 size: 15 residues. V lost 3 bases and J lost 2; bases outside the gene matches: 3. CDR3 amino acids: CASSGTGGGNYGYTF. CDR3 DNA sequence: TGTGCCAGCAGCGGGACAGGGGGCGGCAACTATGGCTACACCTTC. Supplemented by reference TRBV9 and TRBJ1-2, the full variable domain reads DSGVTQTPKHLITATGQRVTLRCSPRSGDLSVYWYQQSLDQGLQFLIQYYNGEERAKGNILERFSAQQFPDLHSELNLSSLELGDSALYFCASSGTGGGNYGYTFGSGTRLTVV.

This clone appeared a few times. The CDR3 bases are TGTGCCAGCAGCCGACCGGACCTGGCGGCTTTCTTT. It is translated as CASSRPDLAAFF. This sequence joins TRBV7-9 and TRBJ1-1; no firm D call. CDR3 size: 12 residues. Between the trimmed V and J ends, which lost 5 bases and 11 bases, there was a span of 15 bases. Germline V gene lookup returns CDR1 SEHNR and CDR2 FQNEAQ (reference sequence).

The chain combines TRBV5-1 with TRBJ1-4, with 7 bases identical to TRBD1. This CDR3 is built from 15 residues. Germline V CDR1 and CDR2: SGHRS, YFSETQ. V lost 0 bases to trimming and J lost 4 bases; unmatched junction nucleotides: 3. The CDR3 DNA is TGCGCCAGCAGCTTGGGGCAGGGGGTTAATGAAAAACTGTTTTTT. It encodes CASSLGQGVNEKLFF.

Only a few counts were recorded for this clone. The chain recombines TRBV2 with TRBJ1-4; D unclear. CDR3 length: 14 amino acids. The ends were cut back, 6 bases at V and 0 bases at J, with 8 bases in the middle. The germline gives CDR1 SNHLY, CDR2 FYNNEI. DNA for the CDR3: TGTGCCAGCAGAGTCAGTGCAACTAATGAAAAACTGTTTTTT. Amino acid sequence: CASRVSATNEKLFF.

DNA for the CDR3: TGTGCCAGCAGTTACGCTAGGTTTGGACGGGAGCTGTTTTTT. Its protein is CASSYARFGRELFF. The J gene is TRBJ2-2, the V gene TRBV5-6, with unresolved D. Germline CDR1 and CDR2: SGHDT and YYEEEE. With 5 bases removed from V and 9 bases from J, the gap between germline ends came to 17 bases. This CDR3 is 14 amino acids long.

This chain joins TRBV25-1 and TRBJ1-5; D gene uncertain. Trimming cost V 4 bases and J 3 bases, with 7 bases left between them. The CDR3 has 13 residues. Germline CDR1 reads MGHDK; CDR2 reads SYGVNS. CDR3 region: CASSAQVNQPQHF. For the CDR3, the DNA is TGTGCCAGCAGTGCTCAGGTCAATCAGCCCCAGCATTTT.

This rearrangement joins TRBV18 to TRBJ1-1; D is possibly TRBD1 (6 bases). Trimming took 2 bases from V and 7 from J, leaving 11 bases between them. Germline CDR1 is KGHSH and CDR2 is LQKENI. The CDR3 length is 13 residues. CDR3 amino acids: CASSPTQGVEAFF. The CDR3 bases are TGTGCCAGCTCACCAACACAGGGAGTTGAAGCTTTCTTT.

This clone appeared once. V is TRBV25-1 and J is TRBJ1-6, with D possibly being TRBD1 (6 bases). This CDR3 contains 14 residues. The V end was cut by 8 bases, the J end by 0 bases, with 8 bases between. Germline assignment: CDR1 MGHDK and CDR2 SYGVNS. This chain's CDR3 is CASVDSSYNSPLHF. CDR3 nucleotide sequence: TGTGCCAGCGTGGACAGCTCCTATAATTCACCCCTCCACTTT.

V and J are TRBV25-1 and TRBJ2-5; 12 nucleotides align to TRBD2. With 5 bases clipped from V and 5 bases from J, the junction kept 12 bases outside the gene matches. Looked up from germline, CDR1 is MGHDK and CDR2 is SYGVNS. This CDR3 is built from 17 residues. The CDR3 DNA reads TGTGCCAGCAGTAGGTCGGCTAGCGGGAGGGTAGGGGAGACCCAGTACTTC. It codes for CASSRSASGRVGETQYF. Together with reference TRBV25-1 and TRBJ2-5, the CDR3 gives the full variable domain: EADIYQTPRYLVIGTGKKITLECSQTMGHDKMYWYQQDPGMELHLIHYSYGVNSTEKGDLSSESTVSRIRTEHFPLTLESARPSHTSQYLCASSRSASGRVGETQYFGPGTRLLVL.

This clone was counted a single time. The rearrangement joins TRBV19 to TRBJ2-7; D perhaps matches TRBD1 (6 bases). The V end lost 6 bases, the J end lost 4 bases, and 22 bases lay between the germline ends. Germline values: CDR1 LNHDA, CDR2 SQIVND (reference sequence). CDR3 length equals 16 residues. The CDR3 reads CASSYTFGQPLYEQYF. CDR3 nucleotides: TGTGCCAGTAGCTATACCTTCGGACAGCCTCTTTACGAGCAGTACTTC.

The chain has TRBV7-9 and TRBJ2-3; D call uncertain. This CDR3 is 14 amino acids long. The V gene's germline CDR1 is SEHNR and CDR2 FQNEAQ (reference sequence). Trimming removed 2 bases at V and 4 bases at J, with 10 bases between. The CDR3: CASSLFGSPDTQYF. CDR3 nucleotide sequence: TGTGCCAGCAGCTTATTTGGGTCGCCAGATACGCAGTATTTT.